This is a list of T cell receptor beta chains from one sample in a study of blood T cell repertoires in COVID-19. TCRdb's copy holds only in-frame clones and misses some; the assay was immunoSEQ multiplex PCR. The data hold 400,000 to 550,000 clones, with around 88% observed a single time. Source material: peripheral blood. These TCRs come from a woman under 40 with acute or convalescent COVID-19. Each CDR3 is given with its conserved first and last residue. A D gene is named only where the DNA matches it firmly. A clone size is listed for some rows: how often the clone was seen (once, few, many), or a class if it is expanded.

d_call	v_call	clone_size	j_call	cdr3_aa	cdr3_nt
TRBD2	TRBV9	-	TRBJ2-5	CASSVGISGQETQYF	TGTGCCAGCAGCGTAGGAATTAGCGGGCAAGAGACCCAGTACTTC
-	TRBV29-1	-	TRBJ1-6	CTPLGSSVLARFSPLHF	TGCACCCCTTTAGGATCTTCTGTACTAGCGAGGTTTTCACCCCTCCACTTT
-	TRBV6-5	-	TRBJ1-4	CASSYSKRNNEKLFF	TGTGCCAGCAGTTACTCGAAGAGGAATAATGAAAAACTGTTTTTT
-	TRBV6-5	-	TRBJ2-7	CASSYSELYEQYF	TGTGCCAGCAGTTACTCTGAACTCTACGAGCAGTACTTC
-	TRBV6-1	-	TRBJ1-2	CASSEIISGPIYGYTF	TGTGCCAGCAGTGAAATTATCTCAGGGCCGATCTACGGCTACACCTTC
-	TRBV11-2	-	TRBJ1-4	CASSQGKEKLFF	TGTGCCAGTAGCCAGGGGAAAGAAAAACTGTTTTTT
-	TRBV6-1	-	TRBJ1-6	CASSEGTRHSYNSPLHF	TGTGCCAGCAGTGAGGGGACTCGGCACTCCTATAATTCACCCCTCCACTTT
-	TRBV9	-	TRBJ2-7	CASSEGSGNRKYF	TGTGCCAGCAGCGAGGGCTCCGGGAACAGAAAGTACTTC
-	TRBV28	-	TRBJ1-1	CASSLLSGKRNTEAFF	TGTGCCAGCAGTTTACTTTCGGGGAAAAGGAACACTGAAGCTTTCTTT
TRBD2	TRBV30	-	TRBJ2-7	CAWTPVRTSGFSYEQYF	TGTGCCTGGACCCCCGTCCGGACTAGCGGCTTCTCCTACGAGCAGTACTTC
TRBD1	TRBV28	-	TRBJ1-2	CASSPRRGYGYTF	TGTGCCAGCAGTCCACGCAGGGGGTATGGCTACACCTTC
TRBD2	TRBV5-4	once	TRBJ2-2	CASSLGERGMTGELFF	TGTGCCAGCAGCTTGGGCGAGCGGGGAATGACCGGGGAGCTGTTTTTT
TRBD2	TRBV3-1/TRBV3-2	-	TRBJ2-1	CASSQEVTSGGLSYNEQFF	TGTGCCAGCAGCCAAGAAGTCACTAGCGGGGGACTCTCCTACAATGAGCAGTTCTTC
-	TRBV13	-	TRBJ1-1	CASSLSGGLRAFF	TGTGCCAGCAGCTTAAGTGGAGGGCTTAGGGCTTTCTTT
TRBD2	TRBV6-1	-	TRBJ2-5	CASSDPRGGGETQYF	TGTGCCAGCAGTGACCCCCGGGGGGGAGGAGAGACCCAGTACTTC
TRBD1	TRBV27	-	TRBJ2-1	CASSATQGQGTQFF	TGTGCCAGCTCCGCGACCCAAGGACAGGGAACGCAGTTCTTC
-	TRBV3-1/TRBV3-2	-	TRBJ2-3	CASSHRGTDTQYF	TGTGCCAGCAGCCATCGGGGAACAGATACGCAGTATTTT
TRBD1	TRBV19	-	TRBJ1-2	CASSPRTGGYGYTF	TGTGCCAGTAGTCCAAGGACAGGGGGCTATGGCTACACCTTC
TRBD1	TRBV2	-	TRBJ2-1	CASRGDSLWNEQFF	TGTGCCAGCAGGGGGGACAGCTTATGGAATGAGCAGTTCTTC
TRBD1	TRBV9	-	TRBJ2-5	CASSSRFGGGQGGETQYF	TGTGCCAGCAGCTCGCGGTTCGGCGGGGGACAGGGGGGCGAGACCCAGTACTTC
TRBD1	TRBV4-2	-	TRBJ1-1	CASRAGGTEAFF	TGTGCCAGCAGGGCAGGGGGCACTGAAGCTTTCTTT
TRBD1	TRBV5-1	-	TRBJ1-1	CASSLAYLHRGGNTEAFF	TGCGCCAGCAGCTTGGCCTACCTACACAGGGGTGGGAACACTGAAGCTTTCTTT
TRBD2	TRBV4-2	once	TRBJ2-2	CASSQETGLAVPVSGELFF	TGTGCCAGCAGCCAAGAGACAGGACTAGCGGTTCCCGTGTCCGGGGAGCTGTTTTTT
TRBD1	TRBV30	once	TRBJ2-7	CAWGTGDDYEQYF	TGTGCCTGGGGGACAGGGGATGACTACGAGCAGTACTTC
-	TRBV21-1	-	TRBJ1-2	CASSKWDRDGYTF	TGTGCCAGCAGCAAGTGGGACAGGGATGGCTACACCTTC
-	TRBV9	-	TRBJ2-5	CASSVDASQETQYF	TGTGCCAGCAGCGTAGACGCCAGCCAAGAGACCCAGTACTTC
-	TRBV7-9	-	TRBJ2-2	CASSLGVGTIPGELFF	TGTGCCAGCAGCTTAGGAGTGGGGACAATCCCCGGGGAGCTGTTTTTT
-	TRBV18	-	TRBJ2-1	CASSPPLGGAYNEQFF	TGTGCCAGCTCACCACCGCTGGGAGGAGCTTACAATGAGCAGTTCTTC
TRBD1	TRBV19	-	TRBJ2-1	CASTPRGPDSPKGANEQFF	TGTGCCAGTACCCCCCGAGGGCCGGACTCACCCAAGGGGGCCAATGAGCAGTTCTTC
-	TRBV11-3	-	TRBJ1-1	CASSLGTGMDTEAFF	TGTGCCAGCAGCTTAGGAACAGGGATGGACACTGAAGCTTTCTTT
-	TRBV6-1	few	TRBJ2-7	CASSEERGGYEQYF	TGTGCCAGCAGTGAAGAAAGGGGCGGCTACGAGCAGTACTTC
TRBD1	TRBV12-3/TRBV12-4	-	TRBJ1-4	CASGGQGFEKLFF	TGTGCCAGCGGAGGACAGGGGTTTGAAAAACTGTTTTTT
-	TRBV9	-	TRBJ2-1	CASSAPGLDNEQFF	TGTGCCAGCAGCGCCCCAGGGTTGGACAATGAGCAGTTCTTC
-	TRBV5-6	-	TRBJ1-2	CASSYRPGHNYGYTF	TGTGCCAGCAGCTATAGACCGGGACATAACTATGGCTACACCTTC
TRBD1	TRBV10-3	-	TRBJ2-3	CAIRDRGTDTQYF	TGTGCCATCAGGGACAGGGGCACAGATACGCAGTATTTT
-	TRBV28	-	TRBJ1-2	CASSCGRMILDYGYTF	TGTGCCAGCAGTTGCGGGCGAATGATTCTGGACTATGGCTACACCTTC
TRBD2	TRBV7-2	-	TRBJ2-7	CASSRSGAGEQYF	TGTGCCAGCAGTAGGAGCGGGGCGGGGGAGCAGTACTTC